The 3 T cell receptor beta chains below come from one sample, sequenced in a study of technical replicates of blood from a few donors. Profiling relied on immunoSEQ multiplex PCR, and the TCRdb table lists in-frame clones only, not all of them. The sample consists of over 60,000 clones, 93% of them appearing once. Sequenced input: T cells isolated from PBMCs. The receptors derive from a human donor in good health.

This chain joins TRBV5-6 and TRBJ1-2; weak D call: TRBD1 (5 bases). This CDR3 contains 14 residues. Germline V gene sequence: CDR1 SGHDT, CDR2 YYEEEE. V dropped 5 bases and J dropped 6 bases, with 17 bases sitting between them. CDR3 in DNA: TGTGCCAGCAGAACCTCGGGGGGAGCCCATGGCTACACCTTC. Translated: CASRTSGGAHGYTF.

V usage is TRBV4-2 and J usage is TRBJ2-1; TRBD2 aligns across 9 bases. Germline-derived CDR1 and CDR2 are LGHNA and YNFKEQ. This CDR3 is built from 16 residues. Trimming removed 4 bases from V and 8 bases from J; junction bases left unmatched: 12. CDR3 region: CASSRLPSGKFDEQFF. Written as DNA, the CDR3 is TGTGCCAGCAGCCGCCTCCCTAGCGGGAAATTCGATGAGCAGTTCTTC.

The CDR3 nucleotides read TGCAGCGTTGATTCCAGGATGAACACTGAAGCTTTCTTT. Its protein is CSVDSRMNTEAFF. J is TRBJ1-1 and V is TRBV29-1; no definite D call. V lost 3 bases and J 0 bases, leaving 8 bases between the germline ends. Germline V CDR1 and CDR2: SQVTM, ANQGSEA. The CDR3 is made up of 13 amino acids. The whole variable domain, remainder taken from reference TRBV29-1 and TRBJ1-1, is SAVISQKPSRDICQRGTSLTIQCQVDSQVTMMFWYRQQPGQSLTLIATANQGSEATYESGFVIDKFPISRPNLTFSTLTVSNMSPEDSSIYLCSVDSRMNTEAFFGQGTRLTVV.